This T cell receptor (beta chain) was sequenced during a study of blood T cell repertoires in COVID-19. Turning to the study itself: Samples of COVID-19 (acute and convalescent) were obtained from the United States, Italy and Spain. PBMCs, B-cell-depleted T cells, or T cells provided the cDNA or gDNA that made up the material.

The CDR3 spans 13 residues. Per the germline V gene, CDR1 is ENHRY and CDR2 is SYGVKD. V lost 10 bases to trimming and J lost 5 bases; unmatched junction nucleotides: 8. As handled by the study authors: The assay estimated nucleated cells by amplifying reference gene primers. Measured with immunoSEQ multiplex PCR; TCRdb has only the in-frame clones, and not every one. For V, J and clone size, that table is used; D and trimming come from the DNA. The sample contains some 50,000 clones, 65% to 85% of which appear only once. The receptor's source is a man aged 80 or over in a cohort sampled during active COVID-19. The source material was peripheral blood. The chain carries TRBV10-3 and TRBJ1-5; 7 bases agree with TRBD1. CDR3 residues: CATTTGEDQPQHF. As DNA, the CDR3 is TGTGCCACCACTACAGGGGAGGATCAGCCCCAGCATTTT.